This section outlines one T cell receptor (beta chain) sequence together with its context. Its antigen remains unidentified. This sample stems from a study of T cell responses to AZD1222 COVID-19 vaccine. Study-wide background: Both about-4-week and about-12-week second-dose recipients were combined. Study-level findings and limits: The donor cohort was predominantly white British with a female majority, and clonal diversity may have been underestimated. Nearly half of spike-specific TCRs reportedly target unmutated variant regions.

Germline loops: CDR1 MNHEY, CDR2 SVGEGT. The CDR3 spans 17 residues. Trimming took 3 bases from V and 4 from J; bases not matched to a gene: 9. Assay used: immunoSEQ multiplex PCR; TCRdb lists only in-frame clones, some missing. The sample lists some 70,000 clones, roughly four fifths occurring once. The chain carries TRBV6-2 or TRBV6-3 and TRBJ2-2; 9 bases fit TRBD2. The starting material was peripheral blood, obtained on day 0 of AZD1222 vaccination. This sequence originates from an adult in good health. As DNA, the CDR3 is TGTGCCAGCAGTTATCTAGCGGGGCCACTACTCACCGGGGAGCTGTTTTTT. Its translation: CASSYLAGPLLTGELFF.